This T cell receptor (beta chain) came from a study of blood T cell repertoires in COVID-19. Clones were read by immunoSEQ multiplex PCR, and TCRdb kept only the in-frame ones, dropping some. This table holds 75,000 to 100,000 clones, about 84% found once. Germline V lookup: CDR1 SGHRS, CDR2 YFSETQ. The CDR3 loop spans 16 amino acids. Trimming removed 1 base at V and 0 bases at J, with 12 bases between. The specimen sequenced was peripheral blood. The source is a woman older than 75 with acute or convalescent COVID-19. The gene calls are TRBV5-1 and TRBJ2-3; D uncertain. The CDR3 here is CASSLYEYSSTDTQYF. The CDR3 DNA sequence: TGCGCCAGCAGCTTGTACGAGTACTCCAGCACAGATACGCAGTATTTT.